The 22 T cell receptor beta chains listed next were all sequenced from one sample in a study of regulatory T cells in long-lasting Graves disease. Relying on iRepertoire HTBI primers and Arm-PCR of CDR3 regions, the team built TCR beta libraries. TCRdb re-analysed the multiplex PCR reads in MiXCR, keeping a single row per CDR3 protein. The data show under 700,000 distinct CDR3 sequences, 15% to 20% seen once. Time point reported: newly diagnosed GD, antithyroid drugs for less than 3 months. Isolated PBMC RNA provided the starting material for the TCR library. The same sample was also used in a study of T cells in Graves' hyperthyroidism and ophthalmopathy.

Sequences were derived from peripheral blood mononuclear cells (PBMCs), sampled at new diagnosis, from a patient treated with antithyroid drugs. These receptors all come from a woman aged 35-65 years with Graves disease.

The rearrangement links TRBV10-3 to TRBJ2-5; no firm D call. Trimming took 2 bases from V and 2 from J, leaving 0 bases between them. The CDR3 has 11 amino acids. Germline V gene sequence: CDR1 ENHRY, CDR2 SYGVKD. The CDR3 DNA is TGTGCCATCAGTGAGCAAGAGACCCAGTACTTC. This encodes CAISEQETQYF.

This clonotype was observed a handful of times. The V gene is TRBV11-2, the J gene TRBJ2-3; D not certain. Matching the DNA end better, TRBJ2-5 makes the J call doubtful. Germline V CDR1 and CDR2: SGHAT, FQNNGV. CDR3 length: 11 amino acids. The CDR3: CASSLDSAQYF. The CDR3 DNA is TGTGCCAGCAGCTTAGACTCGGCCCAGTACTTC.

Ten or more counts support this clonotype. The V gene is TRBV5-1, the J gene TRBJ2-2; weak D call: TRBD1 (5 bases). The V end lost 6 bases, the J end lost 0 bases, and 9 bases lay between the germline ends. The CDR3 is 14 residues long. CDR1 SGHRS and CDR2 YFSETQ come from the germline V gene. CDR3 residues: CASKDIANTGELFF. The CDR3 coding sequence is TGCGCCAGCAAGGACATCGCGAACACCGGGGAGCTGTTTTTT.

The chain combines TRBV19 with TRBJ1-4; D is ambiguous. Per the germline V gene, CDR1 is LNHDA and CDR2 is SQIVND (reference sequence). CDR3 length: 15 residues. V shed 8 bases and J shed 7 bases, with 20 bases lying between them. CDR3 bases: TGTGCCAGTCAAAAAAAGGGTCAGAGCCTTGAAAAACTGTTTTTT. Translated: CASQKKGQSLEKLFF.

This clonotype has more than one count but fewer than ten. The V gene is TRBV5-6, the J gene TRBJ1-2; D possibly corresponds to TRBD1 (5 bases). Germline assignment: CDR1 SGHDT and CDR2 YYEEEE. The CDR3 is 13 amino acids. Between the trimmed V and J ends, which lost 4 bases and 4 bases, there was a span of 11 bases. CDR3 amino acids: CASSNAGSYGYTF. As DNA, the CDR3 is TGTGCCAGCAGCAACGCAGGGTCCTATGGCTACACCTTC.

V gene TRBV5-1 combines with J gene TRBJ1-1; weak D call: TRBD1 (5 bases). The V end was cut by 0 bases, the J end by 5 bases, with 14 bases between. Germline V gene sequence: CDR1 SGHRS, CDR2 YFSETQ. The CDR3 is made up of 15 amino acids. CDR3 coding DNA: TGCGCCAGCAGCTTGGTGGGGGTCCTGAGTACTGAAGCTTTCTTT. It translates to CASSLVGVLSTEAFF.

In its sample, this clonotype was seen a few times. V is TRBV29-1 and J is TRBJ1-2; weak D call: TRBD1 (6 bases). CDR3 size: 14 residues. With 6 bases removed from V and 0 bases from J, the gap between germline ends came to 14 bases. Germline CDR1 and CDR2: SQVTM and ANQGSEA. CDR3 DNA sequence: TGCAGCGTGCGGGGGGGGGCTTCTAACTATGGCTACACCTTC. Protein: CSVRGGASNYGYTF.

V and J are TRBV19 and TRBJ1-1; no clear D gene. The germline V gene encodes CDR1 LNHDA and CDR2 SQIVND (reference sequence). The V and J ends lost 3 bases and 10 bases respectively, with 12 bases between them. This CDR3 region has 12 residues. The CDR3 DNA is TGTGCCAGTAGTATTGATTGGTCTGGAGCTTTCTTT. Protein: CASSIDWSGAFF.

CDR3 amino acids: CASTQGLTGELFF. Written as DNA, the CDR3 is TGTGCCAGCACACAGGGGCTTACCGGGGAGCTGTTTTTT. The chain joins TRBV25-1 to TRBJ2-2, with 7 positions matching TRBD1. Looked up from germline, CDR1 is MGHDK and CDR2 is SYGVNS. The CDR3 consists of 13 residues. Unmatched junction bases numbered 4, after V lost 7 bases and J lost 5 bases.

This clonotype was recorded many times. CDR3: CASRGSPSTDTQYF. The CDR3 nucleotides read TGTGCCAGCAGAGGCTCGCCTAGCACAGATACGCAGTATTTT. This rearrangement joins TRBV6-1 to TRBJ2-3; D remains unclear. Germline V CDR1 and CDR2: MNHNS, SASEGT. The length of the CDR3 is 14 residues. Trimming took off 6 bases at V and 0 bases at J, with 10 bases between the two ends.

This clonotype was counted between two and nine times. The CDR3 spells CASTGSPNTGELFF. CDR3 bases: TGTGCCAGCACGGGCAGCCCGAACACCGGGGAGCTGTTTTTT. The rearrangement uses TRBV28 and TRBJ2-2; D not resolved. The CDR3 is 14 amino acids. Germline-derived CDR1 and CDR2 are MDHEN and SYDVKM. The V end lost 7 bases, the J end lost 0 bases, and 9 bases lay between the germline ends.

This clonotype has just one count. CDR3 DNA: TGTGCCATCAGTCCTAGCGGGGGGTGGCAAGAGACCCAGTACTTC. Its translation: CAISPSGGWQETQYF. The V gene is TRBV10-3, the J gene TRBJ2-5; 11 bases agree with TRBD2. The V and J ends lost 5 bases and 2 bases, in that order; junction bases with no gene match: 4. CDR3 length equals 15 residues. The V gene's germline CDR1 is ENHRY and CDR2 SYGVKD.

This clonotype was seen many times. The chain uses TRBV7-9 and TRBJ1-1; no reliable D call. Trimming took 4 bases from V and 2 from J, leaving 14 bases between them. The length of the CDR3 is 15 residues. CDR1 SEHNR and CDR2 FQNEAQ come from the germline V gene (reference sequence). CDR3 region: CASSSRVLSNTEAFF. CDR3 in DNA: TGTGCCAGCAGCTCCCGGGTCCTCTCCAACACTGAAGCTTTCTTT. Using reference TRBV7-9 and TRBJ1-1 for the parts outside the CDR3, the full variable domain is DTGVSQNPRHKITKRGQNVTFRCDPISEHNRLYWYRQTLGQGPEFLTYFQNEAQLEKSRLLSDRFSAERPKGSFSTLEIQRTEQGDSAMYLCASSSRVLSNTEAFFGQGTRLTVV.

Ten or more counts support this clonotype. The chain is built from TRBV18 and TRBJ2-3; TRBD1 agrees at 9 bases. CDR1 and CDR2 (germline): KGHSH, LQKENI. Trimming cost V 2 bases and J 6 bases; bases outside gene matches: 9. The CDR3 spans 16 residues. CDR3: CASSPFTGQGMDTQYF. The DNA for the CDR3 is TGTGCCAGCTCACCATTTACCGGACAGGGGATGGATACGCAGTATTTT. The full variable domain, with the rest looked up from reference TRBV18 and TRBJ2-3, is NAGVMQNPRHLVRRRGQEARLRCSPMKGHSHVYWYRQLPEEGLKFMVYLQKENIIDESGMPKERFSAEFPKEGPSILRIQQVVRGDSAAYFCASSPFTGQGMDTQYFGPGTRLTVL.

This clonotype showed up just once. It may be a read error: a sequence one base away is much more abundant. The chain joins TRBV6-5 to TRBJ2-2; D call uncertain. Germline CDR1 and CDR2: MNHEY and SVGAGI. This CDR3 comprises 14 residues. The V gene lost 2 bases and the J gene lost 0 bases, with 4 bases spanning the gap. The CDR3 nucleotides are TGTGCCAGCAGTTACAGCTCGAACACCGGGGAGCTGTTTTTT. Translation gives CASSYSSNTGELFF.

This clonotype was counted ten times or more. The J gene is TRBJ2-1, the V gene TRBV11-2, with a possible D match to TRBD1 (6 bases). The germline V and J ends were trimmed by 3 bases and 6 bases, with 9 bases remaining between them. The CDR3 is 13 amino acids. Germline CDR1 and CDR2: SGHAT and FQNNGV. CDR3 sequence: CASSFGTTNEQFF. DNA of the CDR3: TGTGCCAGCAGCTTCGGGACAACCAATGAGCAGTTCTTC.

This clonotype turned up a few times. A much larger clone sits a single nucleotide away, making a read error possible. The chain recombines TRBV7-9 with TRBJ1-5; D call uncertain. Germline CDR1 reads SEHNR; CDR2 reads FQNEAQ (reference sequence). With 1 base removed from V and 5 bases from J, the gap between germline ends came to 3 bases. CDR3 length: 12 residues. This chain's CDR3 is CASSLEDQPQHF. In DNA, the CDR3 is TGTGCCAGCAGCTTAGAGGATCAGCCCCAGCATTTT.

In its sample, this clonotype was seen a few times. The rearrangement joins TRBV12-3 or TRBV12-4 to TRBJ1-1, with TRBD1 identical over 9 bases. The V gene end was trimmed by 11 bases and the J gene end by 8 bases; junction bases not matched to a gene: 9. The CDR3 runs 12 residues. The CDR3 DNA sequence: TGTGCCGGGACAGGGCGGGGCACCGAAGCTTTCTTT. Translating gives CAGTGRGTEAFF.

This clonotype was observed many times. J is TRBJ2-5 and V is TRBV6-5; no definite D call. Germline V gene lookup returns CDR1 MNHEY and CDR2 SVGAGI. The CDR3 is 11 amino acids. Trimming left V 4 bases short and J 4 bases short, with 4 bases between. DNA of the CDR3: TGTGCCAGCAGTTCCATAGAGACCCAGTACTTC. It encodes CASSSIETQYF.

On this clonotype itself: A read error may produce the germline difference seen at one junction end. This sequence joins TRBV5-1 and TRBJ2-1; D not resolved. The CDR3 covers 16 residues. Germline CDR1 and CDR2: SGHRS and YFSETQ. CDR3 sequence: CASSQGGYLSYNEQFF. In DNA form, the CDR3 reads TGTGCCAGCAGCCAAGGTGGTTACCTCTCCTACAATGAGCAGTTCTTC.

This clonotype was seen just once. V is TRBV3-1 and J is TRBJ2-7; tentative D call: TRBD1 (6 bases). This CDR3 has 13 residues. Looked up from germline, CDR1 is LGHDT and CDR2 is YNNKEL (reference sequence). V was cut by 6 bases and J by 2 bases, with 11 bases left in between. The DNA of the CDR3 is TGTGCCAGCAGGAAAGGGACAACCTACGAGCAGTACTTC. This sequence encodes CASRKGTTYEQYF.

This clonotype was seen many times. The gene calls are TRBV18 and TRBJ2-1, with 10 bases that match TRBD2. The CDR3 covers 14 residues. The germline gives CDR1 KGHSH, CDR2 LQKENI. J was trimmed by 7 bases and V by 7 bases; bases with no gene match: 7. In DNA form, the CDR3 reads TGTGCCAGCTGGTCCGCTAGCGGGGGAAATGAGCAGTTCTTC. It codes for CASWSASGGNEQFF. Complete variable domain (other parts from reference TRBV18 and TRBJ2-1): NAGVMQNPRHLVRRRGQEARLRCSPMKGHSHVYWYRQLPEEGLKFMVYLQKENIIDESGMPKERFSAEFPKEGPSILRIQQVVRGDSAAYFCASWSASGGNEQFFGPGTRLTVL.